This is a list of T cell receptor beta chains from one sample in a study of blood T cell repertoires in COVID-19. The protocol was immunoSEQ multiplex PCR, while the TCRdb copy is restricted to in-frame clones and leaves out a portion. The table has about 120,000 clones, around three quarters seen once. The sample comprised peripheral blood. These receptors all stem from a woman of 80 years or more with acute or convalescent COVID-19. Each CDR3 is given with its conserved first and last residue. Each record gives: J gene, clone size, V gene, D gene, CDR3 protein, CDR3 DNA. The D gene is left open where the match is weak. Expanded clones are given a class, and other clones once, few, many or no size at all.

TRBJ2-3 | NA | TRBV5-8 | TRBD2 | CASSPWASGYTDTQYF | TGTGCCAGCAGCCCTTGGGCTAGCGGATACACAGATACGCAGTATTTT
TRBJ2-5 | NA | TRBV18 | NA | CASSMTDQGAQYF | TGTGCCAGCTCGATGACGGACCAAGGGGCCCAGTACTTC
TRBJ1-2 | once | TRBV2 | TRBD1 | CASSGGQGGDYGYTF | TGTGCCAGCAGTGGGGGACAGGGTGGAGACTATGGCTACACCTTC
TRBJ2-7 | NA | TRBV11-3 | TRBD1 | CASSPAPRGRNEQYF | TGTGCCAGCAGCCCGGCCCCAAGGGGGCGGAACGAGCAGTACTTC
TRBJ1-1 | NA | TRBV5-8 | NA | CASSSARGGRTEAFF | TGTGCCAGCAGCTCAGCGCGGGGGGGGAGGACTGAAGCTTTCTTT
TRBJ1-6 | once | TRBV9 | NA | CASSVDPWFRVNNSPLHF | TGTGCCAGCAGCGTAGATCCTTGGTTCAGGGTAAACAATTCACCCCTCCACTTT
TRBJ1-2 | NA | TRBV4-3 | NA | CASSQRALGRGYTF | TGCGCCAGCAGCCAAAGGGCCCTTGGGAGGGGCTACACCTTC
TRBJ2-7 | once | TRBV9 | TRBD2 | CASSVDSLAVSYEQYF | TGTGCCAGCAGCGTAGATTCGCTAGCGGTATCCTACGAGCAGTACTTC
TRBJ2-3 | NA | TRBV7-2 | NA | CASSRASGENTQYF | TGTGCCAGCAGCCGGGCCTCAGGGGAAAATACGCAGTATTTT
TRBJ2-5 | NA | TRBV7-2 | TRBD2 | CASSLVSGRWETQYF | TGTGCCAGCAGCTTAGTTAGCGGGAGGTGGGAGACCCAGTACTTC
TRBJ2-7 | NA | TRBV5-4 | TRBD1 | CASRPGTDREQYF | TGTGCCAGCAGGCCGGGGACAGATAGAGAGCAGTACTTC
TRBJ1-5 | NA | TRBV5-6 | TRBD1 | CASSAGTGSSQPQHF | TGTGCCAGCAGCGCCGGGACAGGGTCTTCTCAGCCCCAGCATTTT
TRBJ2-2 | NA | TRBV2 | TRBD2 | CATRASGGHTGELFF | TGTGCCACCCGGGCTAGCGGGGGTCACACCGGGGAGCTGTTTTTT
TRBJ2-4 | few | TRBV7-2 | TRBD2 | CASALAGGPGNIQYF | TGTGCCAGCGCCCTAGCGGGAGGCCCGGGGAACATTCAGTACTTC
TRBJ1-1 | NA | TRBV5-1 | TRBD1 | CASSFMGQFSGTEAFF | TGCGCCAGCAGCTTTATGGGACAGTTCTCCGGCACTGAAGCTTTCTTT
TRBJ2-5 | few | TRBV6-5 | NA | CASTLEGWETQYF | TGTGCCAGCACCCTCGAGGGCTGGGAGACCCAGTACTTC
TRBJ2-3 | NA | TRBV6-1 | TRBD2 | CASSDAGLRTDTQYF | TGTGCCAGCAGTGACGCGGGACTACGCACAGATACGCAGTATTTT
TRBJ1-2 | NA | TRBV19 | TRBD1 | CASSTAGTGVYGYTF | TGTGCCAGTAGTACCGCCGGGACAGGGGTATATGGCTACACCTTC
TRBJ1-4 | once | TRBV11-1 | NA | CAPEFGGNEKLFF | TGTGCCCCAGAATTCGGGGGGAATGAAAAACTGTTTTTT
TRBJ1-6 | NA | TRBV15 | TRBD1 | CATSRIRGPGGIGSPLHF | TGTGCCACCAGCAGAATCCGAGGGCCAGGGGGAATAGGTTCACCCCTCCACTTT
TRBJ2-2 | NA | TRBV19 | TRBD2 | CASGTSGGTGELFF | TGTGCCAGTGGGACTAGCGGGGGAACCGGGGAGCTGTTTTTT
TRBJ2-1 | NA | TRBV6-6 | TRBD2 | CASTREASYNEQFF | TGTGCCAGCACCCGGGAGGCGTCCTACAATGAGCAGTTCTTC
TRBJ2-5 | few | TRBV10-3 | NA | CAISSTQDGETQYF | TGTGCCATCAGTTCTACACAGGATGGGGAGACCCAGTACTTC
TRBJ1-1 | NA | TRBV18 | NA | CASSPPTGSTEAFF | TGTGCCAGCTCACCTCCTACAGGATCCACTGAAGCTTTCTTT
TRBJ2-1 | NA | TRBV11-3 | TRBD2 | CASSFRAGGLYNEQFF | TGTGCCAGCAGCTTTCGAGCGGGAGGCCTTTACAATGAGCAGTTCTTC
TRBJ2-7 | NA | TRBV30 | NA | CAWNPRDFPYEQYF | TGTGCCTGGAATCCCCGGGACTTCCCCTACGAGCAGTACTTC
TRBJ1-6 | few | TRBV11-1 | NA | CASSRTGNNSPLHF | TGTGCCAGCAGCCGTACAGGGAATAATTCACCCCTCCACTTT
TRBJ2-1 | NA | TRBV12-3/TRBV12-4 | NA | CASSRYESEQFF | TGTGCCAGCAGTCGGTACGAAAGTGAGCAGTTCTTC
TRBJ2-2 | NA | TRBV7-2 | TRBD2 | CASSWKREGSGELFF | TGTGCCAGCAGCTGGAAGCGGGAGGGCTCCGGGGAGCTGTTTTTT
TRBJ1-2 | few | TRBV7-9 | NA | CASSPSNYGYTF | TGTGCCAGCAGCCCATCTAACTATGGCTACACCTTC
TRBJ1-6 | NA | TRBV7-2 | TRBD1 | CASSSRDRVDNSPLHF | TGTGCCAGCAGCTCCCGGGACAGGGTTGATAATTCACCCCTCCACTTT
TRBJ1-1 | NA | TRBV5-1 | NA | CASSLVLGANTEAFF | TGCGCCAGCAGCTTGGTTTTGGGGGCGAACACTGAAGCTTTCTTT
TRBJ1-6 | NA | TRBV14 | TRBD1 | CASSQDLDRGHSPLHF | TGTGCCAGCAGCCAAGATTTAGACAGGGGGCATTCACCCCTCCACTTT
TRBJ1-2 | NA | TRBV18 | NA | CASSPPQGSYGYTF | TGTGCCAGCTCACCTCCCCAGGGAAGCTATGGCTACACCTTC
TRBJ2-2 | few | TRBV7-9 | TRBD2 | CASSPSGRAVELFF | TGTGCCAGCAGCCCTAGCGGGAGGGCCGTGGAGCTGTTTTTT
TRBJ1-6 | few | TRBV5-1 | TRBD1 | CASSPDRVGYNSPLHF | TGCGCCAGCAGCCCAGACAGGGTGGGCTATAATTCACCCCTCCACTTT
TRBJ1-2 | once | TRBV20-1 | NA | CSARLDYGYTF | TGCAGTGCAAGACTTGACTATGGCTACACCTTC
TRBJ2-2 | few | TRBV7-9 | NA | CASSFSPTNTGELFF | TGTGCCAGCAGCTTTTCTCCTACGAACACCGGGGAGCTGTTTTTT
TRBJ1-1 | NA | TRBV10-3 | TRBD1 | CAIRGQINTEAFF | TGTGCCATCAGGGGACAGATAAACACTGAAGCTTTCTTT
TRBJ1-2 | NA | TRBV10-3 | NA | CAISDPDYPSYGYTF | TGTGCCATCAGTGACCCAGACTACCCTTCCTATGGCTACACCTTC
TRBJ1-2 | few | TRBV30 | NA | CAWGHPLYYGYTF | TGTGCCTGGGGACACCCTCTATACTATGGCTACACCTTC